A few counts support the clone carrying this TCR beta chain. Other nucleotide sequences in the sample specify the same CDR3. The length of the CDR3 is 15 residues. With 6 bases removed from V and 0 bases from J, the gap between germline ends came to 12 bases. Germline assignment: CDR1 LNHDA and CDR2 SQIVND (reference sequence). This entry is derived from a study of blood T cell repertoires in COVID-19. Whole-study context: Samples representing acute and convalescent COVID-19 were sourced from the United States, Italy and Spain. Sources were T cells, B-cell-depleted T cells, or PBMCs; the material itself was cDNA or gDNA.

Only in-frame clones appear in the TCRdb table, and some are missing; sequencing was by immunoSEQ multiplex PCR. Here the sample spans approximately 100,000 clones, less than 85% being singletons. The V call is TRBV19, the J call TRBJ1-3, with D perhaps TRBD1 (5 bases). What was sequenced was peripheral blood. The source is a woman in her 70s with active or convalescent COVID-19. The CDR3 bases are TGTGCCAGTAGAAGACAGTTTTTCTCTGGAAACACCATATATTTT. Amino acids: CASRRQFFSGNTIYF.